This entry describes one T cell receptor (beta chain). Its antigen is not identified. The sample originates from a study of shared clonotypes between healthy human individuals. Study results and limitations: A generally larger estimated richness was seen in naive subsets than in memory subsets. Around 5.4% of naive CD4 clonotypes were common to several donors.

The data were produced by immunoSEQ multiplex PCR, yet TCRdb's version contains in-frame clones alone and is incomplete. Of about 2 million clones in the sample, 90% to 95% were seen once. There are 15 residues in the CDR3. The V gene's germline CDR1 is SEHNR and CDR2 FQNEAQ (reference sequence). V lost 1 base to trimming and J lost 2 bases, with 11 bases between them. The sequencing sample was made of naive CD4+ T cells sorted from blood. Indicated subset: CD45RA+ positively selected. The sequence was obtained from a man younger than 35 in good health. The rearrangement joins TRBV7-9 to TRBJ2-5; D uncertain. CDR3: CASSLELKLQETQYF. In DNA, the CDR3 is TGTGCCAGCAGCTTAGAACTGAAACTGCAAGAGACCCAGTACTTC.